This passage covers 10 T cell receptor beta chains from one sample sequenced in a study of monozygotic twins with inflammatory bowel disease (dated by TCRdb to between 2018 and 2020). The library was generated by 5' RACE. Sequencer: Illumina HiSeq 2500. Reads reprocessed by TCRdb are summarized as one entry per CDR3 protein sequence, and DNA is absent. The table kept for this sample lists 95,000 to 110,000 distinct CDR3 sequences. 1.9% of the sample goes to the ten largest clones. Sequenced material: blood. The receptors stem from a human donor with ulcerative colitis or Crohn's disease, or a healthy co-twin of an affected twin (not recorded which).

The chain is built from TRBV15 and TRBJ2-2; TCRdb indicates TRBD2, and absent DNA this call remains unverified. The CDR3 has 15 residues. Looked up from germline, CDR1 is LNHNV and CDR2 is YYDKDF (reference sequence). Here the CDR3 reads CATSRKRGGTGELFF.

This rearrangement joins TRBV20-1 to TRBJ2-5. CDR3 length equals 11 residues. The V gene's germline CDR1 is DFQATT and CDR2 SNEGSKA (reference sequence). CDR3 in amino acids: CSAWFQETQYF.

J is TRBJ2-4 and V is TRBV28; the TCRdb call, TRBD1, lacks DNA for checking. The CDR3 spans 17 residues. Germline lookup yields CDR1 MDHEN and CDR2 SYDVKM. CDR3: CASSPPWTGLAKNIQYF.

The rearrangement uses TRBV19 and TRBJ2-1. This CDR3 has 12 amino acids. CDR1 LNHDA and CDR2 SQIVND come from the germline V gene (reference sequence). The CDR3 sequence: CASNRKGSEQFF.

The chain combines TRBV15 with TRBJ2-7. The length of the CDR3 is 13 residues. Germline V gene data show CDR1 as LNHNV and CDR2 as YYDKDF (reference sequence). This CDR3 is CATSRDWDYEQYF.

The chain recombines TRBV27 with TRBJ2-7; TCRdb's D gene call, TRBD1, goes unchecked for lack of DNA. Germline V gives CDR1 MNHEY, CDR2 SMNVEV (reference sequence). The CDR3 runs 12 residues. The CDR3 sequence is CASSDRFYEQYF.

The V gene is TRBV5-1, the J gene TRBJ1-2. This CDR3 is 12 amino acids long. Germline CDR1 and CDR2: SGHRS and YFSETQ. CDR3 region: CASSLDSYGYTF. Combining the CDR3 with reference TRBV5-1 and TRBJ1-2 gives the whole variable domain KAGVTQTPRYLIKTRGQQVTLSCSPISGHRSVSWYQQTPGQGLQFLFEYFSETQRNKGNFPGRFSGRQFSNSRSEMNVSTLELGDSALYLCASSLDSYGYTFGSGTRLTVV.

The chain couples TRBV29-1 to TRBJ1-1; with no DNA, the TCRdb D assignment of TRBD1 cannot be verified. From germline, CDR1 is SQVTM and CDR2 ANQGSEA. CDR3 length: 13 residues. The CDR3 spells CSVAVGGGAEAFF. The complete variable domain, with remaining parts taken from reference TRBV29-1 and TRBJ1-1, reads SAVISQKPSRDICQRGTSLTIQCQVDSQVTMMFWYRQQPGQSLTLIATANQGSEATYESGFVIDKFPISRPNLTFSTLTVSNMSPEDSSIYLCSVAVGGGAEAFFGQGTRLTVV.

This rearrangement joins TRBV20-1 to TRBJ2-5. Looked up from germline, CDR1 is DFQATT and CDR2 is SNEGSKA (reference sequence). The CDR3 runs to 11 residues. CDR3 in amino acids: CSGYRKETQYF.

This rearrangement joins TRBV7-9 to TRBJ2-1; the D call of TRBD1 rests on TCRdb alone, since no DNA is present to check it. The CDR3 length is 14 residues. Germline-derived CDR1 and CDR2 are SEHNR and FQNEAQ (reference sequence). Here the CDR3 reads CATEGGEGINEQFF.